This T cell receptor (beta chain) originates from a study of T cell repertoires in cytomegalovirus infection (dated by TCRdb to about 2019). Describing the broader study: Recently identified HLA-C-restricted CMV epitopes, whose presentation resists viral immunomodulation, were targeted by peptide stimulations together with well-studied HLA-B-restricted epitopes. Because public TCR beta signatures pointed to carriage of CMV infection together with the matching HLA type, the HLA type of each donor mattered for the analysis.

The sequencer listed for this sample is Illumina HiSeq 1500. TCRdb cleaned the public reads at Q25 with fastp, built clones with MiXCR and kept in-frame beta chains. Identical CDR3 protein sequences are pooled into one entry, listed with their most common genes and DNA. The sample data list 550,000 to 850,000 distinct CDR3 sequences, and around 31% of these were observed just once. The ten largest clones capture 15% to 20% of the sample. From the cysteine through the phenylalanine, the CDR3 covers 17 amino acids. Just CDR3 DNA is preserved here, 51 bases in frame from base 1. The germline V gene specifies SGHAT as CDR1 and FQNNGV as CDR2. V loses 4 bases at its end and J loses 4 bases; junction bases beyond the gene matches: 10. Results the study describes overall, beyond this receptor: In both this cohort and an independent cohort of approximately 350 donors, the cumulative frequency of public TCR beta family members distinguished carriers of CMV infection plus the relevant HLA type. The ex vivo response was dominated by HLA-C-restricted CMV-specific TCR beta clonotypes, and the single most frequent clonotype in two of eight donors was supplied by these HLA-C-restricted clonotypes.

The treatment or condition label, read with the paper, signifies: in vitro stimulation with specific CMV peptide epitopes to enrich CMV-specific T cells. This clonotype was observed a few times. Its antigen has not been determined. Within one base of it there is no much larger clone, and no base qualities were kept. The chain links TRBV11-2 with TRBJ2-7, with TRBD2 matching 13 junction bases. This specimen consisted of cultured PBMCs, obtained from culture after CMV antigen stimulation. The TCR was taken from a human donor in good health (CMV status not recorded). Some clones in this sample may be carry-over from other donors' samples. The nucleotide sequence is given as TGTGCCAGCAGCTCAAATTGGGGGACTAGCGGGGCATACGAGCAGTACTTC. Its coded protein is CASSSNWGTSGAYEQYF. When the CDR3 is completed using the reference TRBV11-2 and TRBJ2-7 genes on either side, the full variable domain is EAGVAQSPRYKIIEKRQSVAFWCNPISGHATLYWYQQILGQGPKLLIQFQNNGVVDDSQLPKDRFSAERLKGVDSTLKIQPAKLEDSAVYLCASSSNWGTSGAYEQYFGPGTRLTVT.